This TCR beta chain stems from a study of shared clonotypes between healthy human individuals. Sequencing used immunoSEQ multiplex PCR; TCRdb keeps in-frame clones, though not all of them. Of around 2.5 million clones listed, under 95% are singletons. V shed 4 bases, J shed 2 bases, and the junction held 2 bases outside the gene matches. Germline CDR1 and CDR2: SNHLY and FYNNEI. This CDR3 contains 14 residues. The rearrangement uses TRBV2 and TRBJ2-4; 7 bases match TRBD1. Sequenced material: naive CD4+ T cells from PBMCs. The subset is: CD45RA+ positively selected. The receptor was derived from a man younger than 35 in good health. Some clones in this sample may be carry-over from other donors' samples. This CDR3 is CASSATGPKNIQYF. Here the CDR3 DNA reads TGTGCCAGCAGTGCGACAGGGCCCAAAAACATTCAGTACTTC.